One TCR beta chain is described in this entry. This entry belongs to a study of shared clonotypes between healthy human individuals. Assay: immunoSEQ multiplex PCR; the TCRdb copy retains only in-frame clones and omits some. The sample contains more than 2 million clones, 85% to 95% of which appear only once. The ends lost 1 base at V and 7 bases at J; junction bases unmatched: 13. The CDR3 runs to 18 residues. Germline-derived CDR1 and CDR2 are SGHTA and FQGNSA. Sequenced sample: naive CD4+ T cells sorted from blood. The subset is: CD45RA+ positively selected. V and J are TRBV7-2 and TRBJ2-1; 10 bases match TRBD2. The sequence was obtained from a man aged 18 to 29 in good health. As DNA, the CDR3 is TGTGCCAGCAGCTTAGGGCTAGCGGGAGAGTTGGCACGTAATGAGCAGTTCTTC. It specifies CASSLGLAGELARNEQFF.